This T cell receptor beta chain emerged from a study of T cell repertoires in cytomegalovirus infection. Study observations and caveats: It was HLA-C-restricted CMV-specific TCR beta clonotypes that dominated the response ex vivo.

In regard to this clonotype: Its antigen is unknown. A read error may produce the germline difference seen at one junction end.

TCRdb re-called the reads through MiXCR, storing one row per CDR3 protein. The table records about 740,000 distinct CDR3 sequences, about 40% of them present only once. Sequenced: PBMCs. The clonotype originates from a human donor in good health (CMV status not recorded). Some clones in this sample may be carry-over from other donors' samples.

CDR3 nucleotides: TGTGCCAGCAGTCGTCGGAGTGACTCACTCGGGGAGCAGTCCTTC. Translated: CASSRRSDSLGEQSF. This chain connects TRBV5-5 to TRBJ2-7, with D possibly TRBD2 on 5 matching bases. Germline V gene data show CDR1 as SGHKS and CDR2 as YYEKEE (reference sequence). The CDR3 runs 15 residues.